This TCR beta chain derives from a study of blood T cell repertoires in COVID-19. Turning to the study itself: Samples taken during acute and convalescent COVID-19 were collected in the United States, Italy and Spain.

V was trimmed by 10 bases and J by 6 bases, leaving 19 bases between them. Germline-derived CDR1 and CDR2 are MNHEY and SVGAGI. The CDR3 sequence is 14 residues long. This clone has just a few counts. Original methodology: Reference gene primer amplification in the assay estimated nucleated cell counts. The table came from immunoSEQ multiplex PCR; TCRdb's copy has only in-frame clones and leaves some out. Clonal size and the V and J genes are those of that table, whereas D and trimming came from the DNA. The top ten hold 1.1% of the sample, which has about 160,000 clones, roughly 85% seen once. The chain combines TRBV6-5 with TRBJ1-5; weak D call: TRBD1 (5 bases). The specimen was peripheral blood. The TCR comes from a middle-aged man with acute or convalescent COVID-19. The CDR3 DNA reads TGTGCCACCTCTATGGAGGGGTTAGGTCAGCCCCAGCATTTT. It specifies CATSMEGLGQPQHF.